This T cell receptor (beta chain) was documented in a study of CD8+ T cells in alopecia areata. Overall study: Tofacitinib therapy took 6 to 18 months; 6 months off drug came after. Findings of the study overall: Tofacitinib delivered significant drops in scalp clonality and in expanded CD8+ clones among the top 100.

Treatment noted: oral pan-JAK inhibitor, 5-10 mg twice daily. This clone has only a few counts. Its matching antigen is unknown. Extraction of RNA preceded its reverse transcription into cDNA, which served as the sequencing template. This table comes from immunoSEQ multiplex PCR, and its TCRdb copy is limited to in-frame clones, with some not included. Found here are 150,000 to 200,000 clones, around three fifths of them singletons; the top ten hold around 13%. This sequence originates from a human donor with alopecia areata. The sample consisted of CD8+ T cells sorted from blood, taken at week 24, from a patient treated with tofacitinib.

CDR3 sequence reads: CASSSHRVPKGQYF. The CDR3, as DNA: TGTGCCAGCAGTTCGCACAGGGTCCCAAAGGGGCAGTACTTC. V usage is TRBV27 and J usage is TRBJ2-7; maybe TRBD1 (6 bases). The CDR3 has 14 amino acids. Looked up from germline, CDR1 is MNHEY and CDR2 is SMNVEV (reference sequence). V was trimmed by 4 bases and J by 9 bases, leaving 19 bases between them.